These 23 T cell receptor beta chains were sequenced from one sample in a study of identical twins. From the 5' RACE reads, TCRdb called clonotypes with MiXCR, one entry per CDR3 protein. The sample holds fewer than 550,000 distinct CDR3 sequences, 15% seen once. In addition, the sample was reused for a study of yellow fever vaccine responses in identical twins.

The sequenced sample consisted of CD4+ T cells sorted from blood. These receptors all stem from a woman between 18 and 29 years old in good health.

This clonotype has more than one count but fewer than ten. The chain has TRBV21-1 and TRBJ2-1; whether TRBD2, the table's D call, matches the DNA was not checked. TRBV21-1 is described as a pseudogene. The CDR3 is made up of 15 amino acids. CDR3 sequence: CASKSGGASYNEQFF. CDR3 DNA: TGTGCCAGCAAGAGCGGGGGGGCGTCCTACAATGAGCAGTTCTTC.

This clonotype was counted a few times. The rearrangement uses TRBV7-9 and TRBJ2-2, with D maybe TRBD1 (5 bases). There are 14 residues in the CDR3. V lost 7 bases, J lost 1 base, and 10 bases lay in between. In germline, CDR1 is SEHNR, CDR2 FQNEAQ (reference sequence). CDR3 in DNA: TGTGCCAGCAAAGTTACAGGGAACACCGGGGAGCTGTTTTTT. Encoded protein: CASKVTGNTGELFF.

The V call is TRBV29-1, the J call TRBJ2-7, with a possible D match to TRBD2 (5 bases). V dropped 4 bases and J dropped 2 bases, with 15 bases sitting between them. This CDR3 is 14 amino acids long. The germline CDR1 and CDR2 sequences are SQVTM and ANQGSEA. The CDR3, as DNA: TGCAGCGTTGCTTGGCTGAGCGGTCCCTACGAGCAGTACTTC. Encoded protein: CSVAWLSGPYEQYF.

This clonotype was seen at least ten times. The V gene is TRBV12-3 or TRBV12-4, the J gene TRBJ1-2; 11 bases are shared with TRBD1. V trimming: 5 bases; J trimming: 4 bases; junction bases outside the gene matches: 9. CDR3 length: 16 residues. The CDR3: CASSPGQGALVYGYTF. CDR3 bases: TGTGCCAGCAGTCCAGGACAGGGGGCATTAGTCTATGGCTACACCTTC.

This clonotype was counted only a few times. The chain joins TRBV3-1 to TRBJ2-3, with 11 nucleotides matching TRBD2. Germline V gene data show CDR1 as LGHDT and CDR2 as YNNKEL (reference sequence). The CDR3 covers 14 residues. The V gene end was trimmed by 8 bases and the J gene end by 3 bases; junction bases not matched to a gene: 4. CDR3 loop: CASSGTSGTDTQYF. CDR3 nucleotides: TGTGCCAGCTCTGGGACTAGCGGAACAGATACGCAGTATTTT.

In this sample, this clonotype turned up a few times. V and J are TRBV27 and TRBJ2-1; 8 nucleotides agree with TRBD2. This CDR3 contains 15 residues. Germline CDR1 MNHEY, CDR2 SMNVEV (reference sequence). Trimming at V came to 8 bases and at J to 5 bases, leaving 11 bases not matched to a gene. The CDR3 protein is CASGSDSAGDNEQFF. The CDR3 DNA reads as TGTGCCAGCGGGTCCGACTCAGCGGGGGACAATGAGCAGTTCTTC.

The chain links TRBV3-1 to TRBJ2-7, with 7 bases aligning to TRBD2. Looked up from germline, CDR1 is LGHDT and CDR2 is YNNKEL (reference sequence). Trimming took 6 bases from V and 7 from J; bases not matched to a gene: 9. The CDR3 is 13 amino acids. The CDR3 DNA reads TGTGCCAGCAGGCTAAGCGGGACGGGGGAGCAGTACTTC. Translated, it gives CASRLSGTGEQYF.

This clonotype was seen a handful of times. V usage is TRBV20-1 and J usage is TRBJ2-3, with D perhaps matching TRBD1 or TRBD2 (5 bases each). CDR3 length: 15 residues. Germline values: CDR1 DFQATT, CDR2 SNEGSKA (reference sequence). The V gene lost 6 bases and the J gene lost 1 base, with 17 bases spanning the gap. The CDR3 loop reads CSAPGLAGGTDTQYF. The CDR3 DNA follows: TGCAGTGCCCCGGGGCTTGCGGGTGGCACAGATACGCAGTATTTT.

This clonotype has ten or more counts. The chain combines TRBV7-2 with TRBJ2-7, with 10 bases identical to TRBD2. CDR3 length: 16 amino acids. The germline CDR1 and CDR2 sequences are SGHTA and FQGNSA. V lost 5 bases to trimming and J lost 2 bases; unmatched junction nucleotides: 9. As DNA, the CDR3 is TGTGCCAGCAGCCTAGGGCTAGCGGGAGAAACCTACGAGCAGTACTTC. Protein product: CASSLGLAGETYEQYF.

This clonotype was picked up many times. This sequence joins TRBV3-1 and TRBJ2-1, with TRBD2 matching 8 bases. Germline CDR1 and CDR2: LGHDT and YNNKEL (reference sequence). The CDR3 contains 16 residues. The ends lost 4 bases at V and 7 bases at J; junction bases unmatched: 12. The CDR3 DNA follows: TGTGCCAGCAGCCCCTACGCGGGAGGAAGTATGAATGAGCAGTTCTTC. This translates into CASSPYAGGSMNEQFF.

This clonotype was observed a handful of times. CDR3 in DNA: TGTGCCAGCATGGGGGGCTCAGGCACTGAAGCTTTCTTT. It codes for CASMGGSGTEAFF. V gene TRBV2 combines with J gene TRBJ1-1; D possibly corresponds to TRBD1 (6 bases). CDR3 size: 13 residues. Trimming cost V 7 bases and J 4 bases, with 13 bases left between them. CDR1 is SNHLY and CDR2 is FYNNEI in the germline V gene.

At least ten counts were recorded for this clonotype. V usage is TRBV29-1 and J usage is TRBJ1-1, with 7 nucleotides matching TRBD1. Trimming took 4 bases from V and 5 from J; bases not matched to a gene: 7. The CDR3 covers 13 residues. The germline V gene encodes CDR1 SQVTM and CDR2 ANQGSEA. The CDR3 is CSVVRQGSTEAFF. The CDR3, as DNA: TGCAGCGTTGTTAGACAGGGAAGTACTGAAGCTTTCTTT.

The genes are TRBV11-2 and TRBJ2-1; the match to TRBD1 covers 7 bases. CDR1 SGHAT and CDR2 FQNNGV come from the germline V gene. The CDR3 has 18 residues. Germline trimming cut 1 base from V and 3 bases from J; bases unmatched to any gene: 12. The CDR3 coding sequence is TGTGCCAGCAGCTTAGGGACAGGAAAAGGCCCGAGCTACAATGAGCAGTTCTTC. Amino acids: CASSLGTGKGPSYNEQFF.

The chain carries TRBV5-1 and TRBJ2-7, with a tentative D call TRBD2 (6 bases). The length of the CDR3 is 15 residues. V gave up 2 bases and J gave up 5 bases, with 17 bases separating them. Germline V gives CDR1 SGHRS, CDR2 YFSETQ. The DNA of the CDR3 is TGCGCCAGCAGCTTCGGTGGGGCGGGACGGAACGAGCAGTACTTC. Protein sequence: CASSFGGAGRNEQYF.

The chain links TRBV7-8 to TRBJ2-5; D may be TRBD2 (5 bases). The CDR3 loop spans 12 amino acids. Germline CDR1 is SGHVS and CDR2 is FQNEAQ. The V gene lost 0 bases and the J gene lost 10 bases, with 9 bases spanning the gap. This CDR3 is CASSLARASQYF. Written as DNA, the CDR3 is TGTGCCAGCAGCTTAGCGCGGGCTAGCCAGTACTTC.

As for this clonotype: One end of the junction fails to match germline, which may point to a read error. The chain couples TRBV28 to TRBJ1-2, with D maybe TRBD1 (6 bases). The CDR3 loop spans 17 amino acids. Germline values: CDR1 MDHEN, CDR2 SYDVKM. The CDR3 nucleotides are TGTGCCAGCAGCTTATTAGACAGGCCCCTTCCTAACTATGGCTACACCTTC. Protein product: CASSLLDRPLPNYGYTF.

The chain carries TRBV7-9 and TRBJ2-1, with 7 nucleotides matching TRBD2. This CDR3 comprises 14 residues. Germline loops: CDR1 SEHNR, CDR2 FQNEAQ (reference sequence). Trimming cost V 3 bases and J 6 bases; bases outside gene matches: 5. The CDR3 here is CASSFPGRGNEQFF. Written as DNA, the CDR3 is TGTGCCAGCAGCTTCCCGGGGAGGGGCAATGAGCAGTTCTTC.

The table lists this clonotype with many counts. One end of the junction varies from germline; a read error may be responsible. The CDR3 DNA is TGCGCCAGCAGCCGGACAGGGGACTATGGCTACACCTTC. It encodes CASSRTGDYGYTF. V is TRBV2 and J is TRBJ1-2, with 9 bases fitting TRBD1. The length of the CDR3 is 13 residues. Germline V gene data show CDR1 as SNHLY and CDR2 as FYNNEI.

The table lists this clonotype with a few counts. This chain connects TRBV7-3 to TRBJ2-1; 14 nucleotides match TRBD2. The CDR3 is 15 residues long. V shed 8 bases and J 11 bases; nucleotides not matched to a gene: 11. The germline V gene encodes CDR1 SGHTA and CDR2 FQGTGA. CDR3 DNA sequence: TGTGCCAGCTCTAGGGAGACTAGCGGGAGGGCCCAGCAGTTCTTC. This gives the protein CASSRETSGRAQQFF. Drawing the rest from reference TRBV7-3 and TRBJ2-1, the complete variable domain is GAGVSQTPSNKVTEKGKYVELRCDPISGHTALYWYRQSLGQGPEFLIYFQGTGAADDSGLPNDRFFAVRPEGSVSTLKIQRTERGDSAVYLCASSRETSGRAQQFFGPGTRLTVL.

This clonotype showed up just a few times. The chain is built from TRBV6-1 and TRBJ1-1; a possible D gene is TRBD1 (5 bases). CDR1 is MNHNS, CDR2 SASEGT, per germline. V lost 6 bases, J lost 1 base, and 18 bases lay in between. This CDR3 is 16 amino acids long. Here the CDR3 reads CASSLSGGVKNTEAFF. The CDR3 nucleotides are TGTGCCAGCAGCCTCAGCGGGGGGGTCAAGAACACTGAAGCTTTCTTT.

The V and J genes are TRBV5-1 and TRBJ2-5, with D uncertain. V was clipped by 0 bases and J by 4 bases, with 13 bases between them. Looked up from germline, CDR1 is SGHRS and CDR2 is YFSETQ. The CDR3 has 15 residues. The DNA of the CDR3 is TGCGCCAGCAGCTTGGCGGGCAACGAGAGAGAGACCCAGTACTTC. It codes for CASSLAGNERETQYF.

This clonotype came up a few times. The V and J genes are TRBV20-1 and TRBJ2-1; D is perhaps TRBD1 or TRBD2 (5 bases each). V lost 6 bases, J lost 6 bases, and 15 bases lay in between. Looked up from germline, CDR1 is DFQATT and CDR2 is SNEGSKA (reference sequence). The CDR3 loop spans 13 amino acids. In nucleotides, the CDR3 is TGCAGTGCACCGGGACGCCGGGGCAATGAGCAGTTCTTC. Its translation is CSAPGRRGNEQFF.

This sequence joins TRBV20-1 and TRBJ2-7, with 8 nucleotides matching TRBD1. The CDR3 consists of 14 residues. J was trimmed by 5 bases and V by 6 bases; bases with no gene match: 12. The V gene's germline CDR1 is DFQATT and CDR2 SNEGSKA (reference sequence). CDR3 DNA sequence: TGCAGTGCCCCGTCGGACAGGGTACGGGACGAGCAGTACTTC. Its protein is CSAPSDRVRDEQYF.